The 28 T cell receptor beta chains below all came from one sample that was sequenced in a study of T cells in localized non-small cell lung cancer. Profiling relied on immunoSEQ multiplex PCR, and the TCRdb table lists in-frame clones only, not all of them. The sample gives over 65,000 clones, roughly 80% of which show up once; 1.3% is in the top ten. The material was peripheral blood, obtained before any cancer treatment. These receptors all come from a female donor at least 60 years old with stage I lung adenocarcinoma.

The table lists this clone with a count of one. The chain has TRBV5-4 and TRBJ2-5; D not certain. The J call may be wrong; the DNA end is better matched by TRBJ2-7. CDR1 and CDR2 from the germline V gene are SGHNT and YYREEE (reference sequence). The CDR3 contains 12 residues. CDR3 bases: TGTGCCAGCAGTCGAGATTCCTACGAGCAGTACTTC. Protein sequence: CASSRDSYEQYF.

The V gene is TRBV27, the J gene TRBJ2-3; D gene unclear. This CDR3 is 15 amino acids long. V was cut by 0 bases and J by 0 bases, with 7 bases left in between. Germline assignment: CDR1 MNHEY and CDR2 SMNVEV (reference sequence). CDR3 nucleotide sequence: TGTGCCAGCAGTTTATCCCCGACTAGCACAGATACGCAGTATTTT. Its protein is CASSLSPTSTDTQYF.

This CDR3 is CASRIGHSSSYGYTF. The DNA for the CDR3 is TGTGCCAGCAGGATCGGACACAGCTCCAGCTATGGCTACACCTTC. This chain links TRBV6-1 with TRBJ1-2; a possible D gene is TRBD1 (5 bases). V was clipped by 6 bases and J by 4 bases, with 18 bases between them. CDR1 MNHNS and CDR2 SASEGT come from the germline V gene. The CDR3 sequence is 15 residues long.

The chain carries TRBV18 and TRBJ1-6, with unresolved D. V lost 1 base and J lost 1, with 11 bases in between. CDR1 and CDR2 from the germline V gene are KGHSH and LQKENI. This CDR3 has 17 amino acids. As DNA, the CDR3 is TGTGCCAGCTCACCACTGGGCGGCGGGTCCTATAATTCACCCCTCCACTTT. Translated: CASSPLGGGSYNSPLHF.

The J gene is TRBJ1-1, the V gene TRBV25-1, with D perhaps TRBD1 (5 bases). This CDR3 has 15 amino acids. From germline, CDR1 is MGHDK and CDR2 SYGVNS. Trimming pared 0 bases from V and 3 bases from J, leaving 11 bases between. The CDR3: CASSEYLGGDTEAFF. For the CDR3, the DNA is TGTGCCAGCAGTGAATATCTCGGGGGGGACACTGAAGCTTTCTTT.

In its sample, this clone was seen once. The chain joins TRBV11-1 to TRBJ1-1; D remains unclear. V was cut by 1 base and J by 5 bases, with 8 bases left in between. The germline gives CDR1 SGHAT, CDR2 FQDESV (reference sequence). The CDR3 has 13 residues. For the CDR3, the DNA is TGTGCCAGCAGCTTAGATTTCCGGACTGAAGCTTTCTTT. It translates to CASSLDFRTEAFF.

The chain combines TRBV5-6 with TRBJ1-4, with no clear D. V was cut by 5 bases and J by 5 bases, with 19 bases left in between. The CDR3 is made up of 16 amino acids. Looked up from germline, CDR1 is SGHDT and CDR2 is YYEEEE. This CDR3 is CASRHSLWRQNEKLFF. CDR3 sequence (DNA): TGTGCCAGCAGACATTCGTTATGGCGGCAGAATGAAAAACTGTTTTTT.

Here the CDR3 reads CASREPSSGALHEQFF. As DNA, the CDR3 is TGTGCCAGCAGGGAGCCCTCTAGCGGGGCTCTCCATGAGCAGTTCTTC. This chain uses TRBV27 with TRBJ2-1; TRBD2 agrees at 9 bases. Trimming cost V 6 bases and J 8 bases; bases outside gene matches: 14. CDR3 length equals 16 residues. The germline CDR1 and CDR2 sequences are MNHEY and SMNVEV (reference sequence).

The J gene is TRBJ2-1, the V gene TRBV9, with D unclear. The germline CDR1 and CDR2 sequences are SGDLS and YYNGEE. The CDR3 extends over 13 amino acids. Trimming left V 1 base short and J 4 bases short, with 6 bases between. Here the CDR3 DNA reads TGTGCCAGCAGCGTATCCCGATACAATGAGCAGTTCTTC. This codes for CASSVSRYNEQFF.

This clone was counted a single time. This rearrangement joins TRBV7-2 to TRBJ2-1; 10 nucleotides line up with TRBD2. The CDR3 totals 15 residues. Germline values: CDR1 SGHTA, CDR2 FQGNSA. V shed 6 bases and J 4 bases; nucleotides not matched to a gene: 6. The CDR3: CASSFRTSGYNEQFF. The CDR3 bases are TGTGCCAGCAGTTTTAGGACTAGCGGTTACAATGAGCAGTTCTTC.

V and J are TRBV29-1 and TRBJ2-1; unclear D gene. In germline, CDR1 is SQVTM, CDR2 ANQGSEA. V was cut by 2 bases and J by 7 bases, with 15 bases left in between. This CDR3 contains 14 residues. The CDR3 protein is CSVESGAPRNEQFF. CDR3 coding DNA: TGCAGCGTTGAATCCGGAGCGCCTCGGAATGAGCAGTTCTTC.

CDR3 sequence reads: CASTEPGLAGETQYF. The DNA for the CDR3 is TGTGCCAGCACCGAACCGGGACTAGCGGGAGAGACCCAGTACTTC. This rearrangement joins TRBV21-1 to TRBJ2-5; TRBD2 reflects the table's D call only, with no check against the DNA. TRBV21-1 constitutes a pseudogene. The CDR3 has 15 residues.

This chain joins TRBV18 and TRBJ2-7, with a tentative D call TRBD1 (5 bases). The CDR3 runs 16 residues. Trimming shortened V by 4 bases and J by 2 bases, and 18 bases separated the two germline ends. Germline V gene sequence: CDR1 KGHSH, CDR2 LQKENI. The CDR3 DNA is TGTGCCAGCTCACTCCACCAATTGGACAACACCTACGAGCAGTACTTC. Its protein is CASSLHQLDNTYEQYF. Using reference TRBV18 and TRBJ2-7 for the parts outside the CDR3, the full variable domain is NAGVMQNPRHLVRRRGQEARLRCSPMKGHSHVYWYRQLPEEGLKFMVYLQKENIIDESGMPKERFSAEFPKEGPSILRIQQVVRGDSAAYFCASSLHQLDNTYEQYFGPGTRLTVT.

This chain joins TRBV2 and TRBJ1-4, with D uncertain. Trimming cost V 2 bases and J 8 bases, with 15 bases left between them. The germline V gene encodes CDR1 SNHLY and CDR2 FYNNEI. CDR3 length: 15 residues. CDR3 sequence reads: CASSESAGGWEKLFF. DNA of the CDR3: TGTGCCAGCAGTGAATCGGCAGGAGGTTGGGAAAAACTGTTTTTT.

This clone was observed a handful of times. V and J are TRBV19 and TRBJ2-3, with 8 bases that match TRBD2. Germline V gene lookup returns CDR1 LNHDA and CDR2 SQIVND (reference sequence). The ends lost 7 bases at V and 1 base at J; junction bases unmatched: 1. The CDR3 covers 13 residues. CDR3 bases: TGTGCCAGTATGACTAGCGGCACAGATACGCAGTATTTT. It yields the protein CASMTSGTDTQYF.

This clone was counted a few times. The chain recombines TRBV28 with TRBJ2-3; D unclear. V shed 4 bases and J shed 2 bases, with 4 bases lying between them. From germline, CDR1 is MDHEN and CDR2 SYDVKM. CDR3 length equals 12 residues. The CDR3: CASSSYTDTQYF. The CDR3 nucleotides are TGTGCCAGCAGTTCTTACACAGATACGCAGTATTTT. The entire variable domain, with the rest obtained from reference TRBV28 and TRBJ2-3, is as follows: DVKVTQSSRYLVKRTGEKVFLECVQDMDHENMFWYRQDPGLGLRLIYFSYDVKMKEKGDIPEGYSVSREKKERFSLILESASTNQTSMYLCASSSYTDTQYFGPGTRLTVL.

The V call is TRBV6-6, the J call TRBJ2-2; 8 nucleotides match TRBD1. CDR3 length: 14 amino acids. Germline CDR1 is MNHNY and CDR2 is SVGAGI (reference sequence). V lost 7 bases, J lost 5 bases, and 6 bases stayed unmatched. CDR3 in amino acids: CASTSYRGTGELFF. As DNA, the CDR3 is TGTGCCAGCACGAGCTACAGGGGGACCGGGGAGCTGTTTTTT.

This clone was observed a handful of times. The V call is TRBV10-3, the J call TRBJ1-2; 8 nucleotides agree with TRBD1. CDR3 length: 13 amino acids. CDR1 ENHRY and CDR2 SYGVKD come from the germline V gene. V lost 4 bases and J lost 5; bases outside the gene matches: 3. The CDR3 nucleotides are TGTGCCATCAGTGGCCAGGGGGCATATGGCTACACCTTC. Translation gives CAISGQGAYGYTF.

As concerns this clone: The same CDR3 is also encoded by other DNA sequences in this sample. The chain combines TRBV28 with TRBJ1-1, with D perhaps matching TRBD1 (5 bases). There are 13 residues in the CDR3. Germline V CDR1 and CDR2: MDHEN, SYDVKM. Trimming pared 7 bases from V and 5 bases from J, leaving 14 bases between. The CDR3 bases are TGTGCCAGCACCCCGCAGGGTTCAACTGAAGCTTTCTTT. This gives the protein CASTPQGSTEAFF.

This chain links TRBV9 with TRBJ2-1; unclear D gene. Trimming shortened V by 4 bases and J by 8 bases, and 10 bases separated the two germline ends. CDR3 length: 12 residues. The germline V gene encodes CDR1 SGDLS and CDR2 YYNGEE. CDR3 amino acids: CASSMTMDEQFF. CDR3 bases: TGTGCCAGCAGCATGACCATGGATGAGCAGTTCTTC.

CDR3 nucleotides: TGTGCCAGCAGTCCTGGTTCTTGGAGCACTGAAGCTTTCTTT. Translating gives CASSPGSWSTEAFF. The chain employs TRBV28 and TRBJ1-1; no firm D call. V lost 5 bases, J lost 4 bases, and 14 bases lay in between. Germline CDR1 is MDHEN and CDR2 is SYDVKM. There are 14 residues in the CDR3.

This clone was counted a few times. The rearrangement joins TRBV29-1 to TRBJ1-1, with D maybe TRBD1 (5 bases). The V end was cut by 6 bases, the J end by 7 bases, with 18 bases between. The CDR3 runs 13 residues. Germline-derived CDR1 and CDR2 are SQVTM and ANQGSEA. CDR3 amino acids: CSVIGAGPFEAFF. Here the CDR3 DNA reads TGCAGCGTGATAGGGGCAGGGCCGTTTGAAGCTTTCTTT.

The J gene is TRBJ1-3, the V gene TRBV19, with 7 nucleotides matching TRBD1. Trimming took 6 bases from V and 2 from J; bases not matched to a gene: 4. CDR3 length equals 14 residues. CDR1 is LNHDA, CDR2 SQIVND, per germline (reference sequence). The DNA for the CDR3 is TGTGCCAGTAGCCCAGGGGGTCCTGGAAACACCATATATTTT. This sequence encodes CASSPGGPGNTIYF.

The CDR3 DNA reads TGTGCCAGCAGCTCGGGGCCGATTTCGGGGGAGCAGTACTTC. Its translation: CASSSGPISGEQYF. J is TRBJ2-7 and V is TRBV7-2; the D call may be TRBD1 or TRBD2 (5 bases each). Deletions cut 4 bases from V and 7 bases from J, with 17 bases between. The length of the CDR3 is 14 residues. From germline, CDR1 is SGHTA and CDR2 FQGNSA.

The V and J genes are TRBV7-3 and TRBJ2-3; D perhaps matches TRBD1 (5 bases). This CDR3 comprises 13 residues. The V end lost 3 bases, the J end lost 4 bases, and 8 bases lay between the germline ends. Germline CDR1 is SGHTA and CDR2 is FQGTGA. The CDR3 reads CASSFSRADTQYF. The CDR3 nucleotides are TGTGCCAGCAGCTTTTCCAGGGCAGATACGCAGTATTTT.

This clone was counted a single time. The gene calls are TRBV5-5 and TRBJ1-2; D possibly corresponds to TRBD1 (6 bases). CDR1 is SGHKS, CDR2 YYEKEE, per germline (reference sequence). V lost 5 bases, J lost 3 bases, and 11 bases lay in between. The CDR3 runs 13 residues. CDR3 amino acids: CASSTDRDYGYTF. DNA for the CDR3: TGTGCCAGCAGTACGGACAGAGACTATGGCTACACCTTC.

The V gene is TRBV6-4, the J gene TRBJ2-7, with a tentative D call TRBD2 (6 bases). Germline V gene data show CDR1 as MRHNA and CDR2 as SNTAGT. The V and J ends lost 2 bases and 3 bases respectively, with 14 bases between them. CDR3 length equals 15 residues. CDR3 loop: CASSDPKREYYEQYF. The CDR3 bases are TGTGCCAGCAGTGACCCGAAACGGGAGTACTACGAGCAGTACTTC.

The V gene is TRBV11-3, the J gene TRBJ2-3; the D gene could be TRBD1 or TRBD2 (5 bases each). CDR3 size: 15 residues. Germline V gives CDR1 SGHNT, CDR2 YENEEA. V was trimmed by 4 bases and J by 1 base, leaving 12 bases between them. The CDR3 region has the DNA TGTGCCAGCAGCTCTGGGGACGGTCGCACAGATACGCAGTATTTT. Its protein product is CASSSGDGRTDTQYF. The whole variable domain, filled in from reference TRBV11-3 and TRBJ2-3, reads EAGVVQSPRYKIIEKKQPVAFWCNPISGHNTLYWYLQNLGQGPELLIRYENEEAVDDSQLPKDRFSAERLKGVDSTLKIQPAELGDSAVYLCASSSGDGRTDTQYFGPGTRLTVL.